The source of this TCR beta chain is a study of T-cell memory formation after mild COVID-19. Study-level background: TCR clusters largely stayed donor specific. Study results and limitations: While clones contracting from day 15 to 85 were balanced between CD4 and CD8, later expanders leaned CD4+.

TCRdb itself ran the 5' RACE reads through MiXCR, one entry per CDR3 protein. The sample consists of around 200,000 distinct CDR3 sequences, over 9.5% of them appearing once. The germline V gene encodes CDR1 SEHNR and CDR2 FQNEAQ (reference sequence). The CDR3 is 16 residues long. Trimming cost V 5 bases and J 6 bases; bases outside gene matches: 10. In its sample, this clonotype was seen a few times. Its cognate antigen is unknown. The sample comprised PBMCs or a T cell subset sorted from them (not recorded which). The source of this sequence is a man aged 18-30 years who had mild COVID-19 (a few samples of this study predate the infection). Cell type and time point are not known. The chain recombines TRBV7-9 with TRBJ2-3, with TRBD2 identical over 11 bases. The CDR3 nucleotides read TGTGCCAGCAGCCTCGGGACTAGCGGAAACTCGGATACGCAGTATTTT. Translation gives CASSLGTSGNSDTQYF.